This entry lists 8 T cell receptor beta chains sequenced from one sample in a study of brain T cells in children with intractable seizures. Here immunoSEQ multiplex PCR was the method, and the copy in TCRdb shows in-frame clones only, minus some. The table includes 100,000 to 120,000 clones, 85% to 95% detected once. Sequencing was performed on peripheral blood, taken at surgery. The receptors were sampled from a boy in the first two years of life with hemimegalencephaly and intractable seizures.

The CDR3 DNA reads as TGTGCCAGCAGCCCCGGGGCGGGACTAGGAAAGGTGGAGCAGTACTTC. Translation: CASSPGAGLGKVEQYF. The chain recombines TRBV7-3 with TRBJ2-7, with 8 positions matching TRBD2. After removal of 5 bases from V and 7 bases from J, the junction contained 16 bases not matched to a gene. The CDR3 extends over 16 amino acids. Germline CDR1 and CDR2: SGHTA and FQGTGA. The complete variable domain, with remaining parts taken from reference TRBV7-3 and TRBJ2-7, reads GAGVSQTPSNKVTEKGKYVELRCDPISGHTALYWYRQSLGQGPEFLIYFQGTGAADDSGLPNDRFFAVRPEGSVSTLKIQRTERGDSAVYLCASSPGAGLGKVEQYFGPGTRLTVT.

The rearrangement links TRBV9 to TRBJ2-7, with TRBD2 matching over 10 bases. This CDR3 region has 16 residues. Germline CDR1 reads SGDLS; CDR2 reads YYNGEE. V trimming: 0 bases; J trimming: 5 bases; junction bases outside the gene matches: 8. The CDR3 loop is CASSVDPLAGEDEQYF. Here the CDR3 DNA reads TGTGCCAGCAGCGTAGATCCTCTAGCGGGAGAAGACGAGCAGTACTTC.

The chain has TRBV7-3 and TRBJ2-3, with 7 bases fitting TRBD2. V was pared by 1 base and J by 5 bases, with 9 bases of the junction left unmatched. CDR3 length equals 16 residues. In germline, CDR1 is SGHTA, CDR2 FQGTGA. The CDR3, as DNA: TGTGCCAGCAGCTTAAATACCGCGGGAGTCGGAGATACGCAGTATTTT. This codes for CASSLNTAGVGDTQYF.

The V gene is TRBV30, the J gene TRBJ2-5, with 8 positions matching TRBD2. The J segment lost 4 bases and the V segment lost 8 bases, leaving 12 bases of the junction unmatched. The CDR3 has 14 amino acids. Germline lookup yields CDR1 GTSNPN and CDR2 SVGIG (reference sequence). CDR3 DNA: TGTGCCCGGCGGGAAGCGGGAGTGGTAGAGACCCAGTACTTC. This sequence encodes CARREAGVVETQYF.

The J gene is TRBJ2-2, the V gene TRBV9; 10 nucleotides line up with TRBD2. Germline V gene data show CDR1 as SGDLS and CDR2 as YYNGEE. The CDR3 has 16 amino acids. V lost 0 bases to trimming and J lost 9 bases; unmatched junction nucleotides: 8. Here the CDR3 reads CASSVGELAGQRELFF. Written as DNA, the CDR3 is TGTGCCAGCAGCGTAGGGGAACTAGCGGGACAGAGGGAGCTGTTTTTT.

The V gene is TRBV27, the J gene TRBJ1-2, with 7 bases aligning to TRBD1. The CDR3 contains 15 residues. V was clipped by 8 bases and J by 3 bases; unmatched bases: 12. CDR1 is MNHEY and CDR2 is SMNVEV in the germline V gene (reference sequence). CDR3 amino acids: CASGGQGVPHYGYTF. The CDR3 region has the DNA TGTGCCAGCGGGGGCCAGGGGGTCCCTCACTATGGCTACACCTTC.

V gene TRBV28 combines with J gene TRBJ2-7; D possibly matches TRBD1 or TRBD2 (5 bases each). V lost 5 bases, J lost 9 bases, and 29 bases lay in between. The V gene's germline CDR1 is MDHEN and CDR2 SYDVKM. The CDR3 is 17 residues long. Here the CDR3 reads CASSPHWGAQIRGLQYF. The CDR3 coding sequence is TGTGCCAGCAGTCCCCATTGGGGCGCCCAGATTCGAGGGTTGCAGTACTTC. Variable domain in full (rest from reference TRBV28 and TRBJ2-7): DVKVTQSSRYLVKRTGEKVFLECVQDMDHENMFWYRQDPGLGLRLIYFSYDVKMKEKGDIPEGYSVSREKKERFSLILESASTNQTSMYLCASSPHWGAQIRGLQYFGPGTRLTVT.

The chain couples TRBV29-1 to TRBJ2-3; 10 nucleotides line up with TRBD1. Trimming cost V 7 bases and J 5 bases; bases outside gene matches: 6. In germline, CDR1 is SQVTM, CDR2 ANQGSEA. The CDR3 consists of 13 residues. CDR3 sequence reads: CSGGDRGRDTQYF. The DNA of the CDR3 is TGCAGCGGGGGGGACAGGGGTCGAGATACGCAGTATTTT.